These T cell receptor beta chains were read from a single sample in a study of OX40 agonist ivuxolimab in advanced cancers. TCRdb's copy holds only in-frame clones and misses some; the assay was immunoSEQ multiplex PCR. This sample yields some 51,000 clones, of which about 86% are seen a single time; roughly 12% belongs to the top ten. The input for sequencing was CD4+ or CD8+ T cells sorted from blood, taken in a trial of the OX40 agonist ivuxolimab. Receptor source: an adult with an advanced solid tumor such as melanoma, head and neck, liver or kidney cancer. Both conserved end residues are trimmed from each CDR3. Size tells how often a clone was seen (once, few, many) or the class of an expanded clone, and some rows leave it out.

>-|TRBV5-8
ASSPDPGSGNTIY
>-|TRBV11-2
ASSWDREASGNYGYT
>-|TRBV7-9
ASSPRDRGSEAF
>-|TRBV5-1
ASSLAGGVPYEQY
>-|TRBV4-3
ASSQDRVLVEAF
>-|TRBV19
ASSIASGTSSYEQY
>-|TRBV6-5
ASNLLGADTEAF
>-|TRBV7-9
ASSPRDRGYEQY
>-|TRBV11-2
ASSLNRDRGFYGYT
>-|TRBV27
ASSSGHPNLSGKNQPQH
>-|TRBV7-3
ASSFLGGTDTQY
>-|TRBV2
ATSDRANEKLF
>-|TRBV29-1
SVEDLAGEETQY
>once|TRBV14
ASSQGLAGYNEQF
>-|TRBV5-6
ASSLGTVYEQY
>-|TRBV7-3
ASSLSGAYNEQF
>-|TRBV2
ASRSLQGEGTDTQY
>-|TRBV6-9
ASSPSLWEVYEQY